A single sample gave rise to the 10 T cell receptor beta chains below, sequenced in a study of T-cell reconstitution after alpha-beta-depleted transplantation in children (dated by TCRdb to the mid-2010s). Libraries were made using PCR. The sequencer listed for this sample is Illumina HiSeq 2500. TCR library preparation used molecular barcoding, with unique molecular identifiers applied to normalize quantification of the TCRbeta repertoire. The public reads were reanalyzed by TCRdb: fastp trimming at Q25, MiXCR alignment, in-frame beta chains only. Identical CDR3 protein sequences are pooled into one entry, listed with their most common genes and DNA. Here the sample has 400,000 to 500,000 distinct CDR3 sequences; about a tenth occur a single time. The leading ten clones occupy about 5% of the sample. Material: PBMCs from the stem cell graft donor, obtained from the stem cell graft. Source of these receptors: a human donor who donated a stem cell graft to a child with acute myeloid leukemia.

DNA for the CDR3: TGTGCCAGCAGTATGACTAGTATGTTCGCCGGGGAGCTGTTTTTT. As protein: CASSMTSMFAGELFF. The V call is TRBV27, the J call TRBJ2-2, with TRBD2 as a possible D gene (6 bases). In germline, CDR1 is MNHEY, CDR2 SMNVEV (reference sequence). The CDR3 has 15 residues. V lost 5 bases and J 6 bases, leaving 16 bases between the germline ends.

This clonotype has at least ten counts. This chain uses TRBV5-8 with TRBJ2-7, with TRBD1 matching 7 bases. Trimming removed 3 bases from V and 12 bases from J; junction bases left unmatched: 9. The germline V gene has CDR1 SGHTS and CDR2 YDEGEE. The CDR3 has 12 residues. Written as DNA, the CDR3 is TGTGCCAGCAGCTCCACGACAGGGAATCGGTACGTC. It specifies CASSSTTGNRYV.

This clonotype has ten or more counts. The chain has TRBV18 and TRBJ2-5; no firm D call. CDR1 is KGHSH and CDR2 is LQKENI in the germline V gene. The CDR3 is 11 residues long. The ends were cut back, 1 base at V and 7 bases at J, with 4 bases in the middle. DNA for the CDR3: TGTGCCAGCTCACCACTGGGGACCCAGTACTTC. This encodes CASSPLGTQYF.

This clonotype showed up many times. The V and J genes are TRBV29-1 and TRBJ2-3; D possibly matches TRBD1 or TRBD2 (5 bases each). V lost 5 bases and J lost 2, with 14 bases in between. The CDR3 covers 14 residues. Germline CDR1 reads SQVTM; CDR2 reads ANQGSEA. The CDR3 is CSVSSGTATDTQYF. The CDR3 DNA sequence: TGCAGCGTTTCGTCCGGGACGGCCACAGATACGCAGTATTTT.

This clonotype was counted between two and nine times. This chain uses TRBV5-1 with TRBJ2-3; D is undetermined. There are 17 residues in the CDR3. V was pared by 1 base and J by 4 bases, with 19 bases between. The germline V gene has CDR1 SGHRS and CDR2 YFSETQ. The CDR3 sequence: CASSLTSVRSAPDTQYF. CDR3 DNA: TGCGCCAGCAGCTTGACGTCGGTTAGGTCTGCTCCAGATACGCAGTATTTT.

In nucleotides, the CDR3 is TGCAGCGTTCGAAGGGGGACCTACGAGCAGTACTTC. Residues: CSVRRGTYEQYF. This rearrangement joins TRBV29-1 to TRBJ2-7, with D tentatively TRBD1 (6 bases). CDR1 and CDR2 (germline): SQVTM, ANQGSEA. V was pared by 5 bases and J by 2 bases, with 10 bases between. The CDR3 is 12 amino acids.

The genes are TRBV20-1 and TRBJ2-7; maybe TRBD1 (5 bases). V was clipped by 3 bases and J by 2 bases, with 11 bases between them. CDR3 size: 13 residues. CDR1 is DFQATT and CDR2 is SNEGSKA in the germline V gene (reference sequence). Here the CDR3 reads CSARGRQTYEQYF. CDR3 in DNA: TGCAGTGCTAGGGGTCGACAGACCTACGAGCAGTACTTC.

This clonotype was detected only a few times. The chain is built from TRBV7-2 and TRBJ2-7; the D gene is possibly TRBD1 (6 bases). This CDR3 is 13 amino acids long. Per the germline V gene, CDR1 is SGHTA and CDR2 is FQGNSA. V shed 5 bases and J shed 0 bases, with 8 bases lying between them. CDR3 residues: CASSRTASYEQYV. The CDR3 DNA sequence: TGTGCCAGCAGCAGGACAGCCTCCTACGAGCAGTACGTC.

The rearrangement links TRBV11-2 to TRBJ2-7; TRBD1 might be the D (5 bases). Germline values: CDR1 SGHAT, CDR2 FQNNGV. CDR3 length: 13 amino acids. V was pared by 3 bases and J by 1 base, with 7 bases between. Written as DNA, the CDR3 is TGTGCCAGCAGCTTCAGGGTTTCCTACGAGCAGTACTTC. It yields the protein CASSFRVSYEQYF.

The chain recombines TRBV5-1 with TRBJ2-7; 11 bases are shared with TRBD2. The CDR3 contains 17 residues. V was pared by 0 bases and J by 0 bases, with 5 bases of the junction left unmatched. Germline V gives CDR1 SGHRS, CDR2 YFSETQ. CDR3 protein: CASSLGLAGTPSYEQYF. DNA of the CDR3: TGCGCCAGCAGCTTGGGACTAGCGGGAACTCCCTCCTACGAGCAGTACTTC. The whole variable domain, filled in from reference TRBV5-1 and TRBJ2-7, reads KAGVTQTPRYLIKTRGQQVTLSCSPISGHRSVSWYQQTPGQGLQFLFEYFSETQRNKGNFPGRFSGRQFSNSRSEMNVSTLELGDSALYLCASSLGLAGTPSYEQYFGPGTRLTVT.